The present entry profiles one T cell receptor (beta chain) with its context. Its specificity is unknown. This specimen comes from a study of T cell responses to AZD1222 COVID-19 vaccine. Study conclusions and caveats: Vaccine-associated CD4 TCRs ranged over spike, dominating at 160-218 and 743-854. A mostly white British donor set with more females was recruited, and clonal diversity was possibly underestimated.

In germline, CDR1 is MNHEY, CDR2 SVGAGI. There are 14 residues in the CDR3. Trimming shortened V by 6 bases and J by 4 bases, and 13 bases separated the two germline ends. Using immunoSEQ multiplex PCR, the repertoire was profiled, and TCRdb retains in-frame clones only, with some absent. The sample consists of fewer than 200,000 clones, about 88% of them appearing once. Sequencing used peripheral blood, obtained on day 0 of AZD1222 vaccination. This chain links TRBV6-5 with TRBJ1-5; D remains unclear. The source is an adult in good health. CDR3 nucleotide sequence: TGTGCCAGCAGCCGAATGATAGGAAATCAGCCCCAGCATTTT. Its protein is CASSRMIGNQPQHF.